These 32 T cell receptor beta chains were all obtained from the same sample, sequenced in a study of cytomegalovirus exposure and HLA in healthy donors. The primer mix had 60 Vbeta and 13 Jbeta primers. The repertoire was sequenced with immunoSEQ multiplex PCR; TCRdb's copy has only in-frame clones and lacks some. Recorded for this sample: fewer than 85,000 clones. Sequencing used PBMCs. These receptor sequences come from a man aged 25-45 years in good health and CMV-seronegative.

The rearrangement uses TRBV28 and TRBJ2-7; D may be TRBD1 (5 bases). Trimming left V 3 bases short and J 6 bases short, with 9 bases between. The length of the CDR3 is 12 residues. Germline CDR1 MDHEN, CDR2 SYDVKM. The CDR3 DNA reads TGTGCCAGCAGTTTGGGTAGGGGCGAGCAGTACTTC. It codes for CASSLGRGEQYF.

This chain connects TRBV15 to TRBJ2-7; tentative D call: TRBD2 (6 bases). The germline V gene has CDR1 LNHNV and CDR2 YYDKDF (reference sequence). This CDR3 region has 13 residues. Trimming took 0 bases from V and 8 from J, leaving 11 bases between them. Here the CDR3 reads CATSRDRGAQQYF. Written as DNA, the CDR3 is TGTGCCACCAGCAGAGATCGCGGGGCACAGCAGTACTTC.

The chain employs TRBV7-9 and TRBJ1-2; D is unclear. Germline lookup yields CDR1 SEHNR and CDR2 FQNEAQ (reference sequence). This CDR3 is built from 13 residues. Trimming cost V 5 bases and J 5 bases, with 12 bases left between them. The CDR3, as DNA: TGTGCCAGCAGCCCCAGACTTCGGTATGGCTACACCTTC. This encodes CASSPRLRYGYTF.

This rearrangement joins TRBV5-1 to TRBJ1-4, with TRBD1 matching 7 bases. Germline V lookup: CDR1 SGHRS, CDR2 YFSETQ. The CDR3 consists of 14 residues. V dropped 4 bases and J dropped 8; count of bases not matched to a gene: 8. The CDR3 bases are TGCGCCAGCAGCCGAGAGGGGGCAGGGGAAAAACTGTTTTTT. Protein product: CASSREGAGEKLFF. Full variable domain (outside the CDR3, taken from reference TRBV5-1 and TRBJ1-4): KAGVTQTPRYLIKTRGQQVTLSCSPISGHRSVSWYQQTPGQGLQFLFEYFSETQRNKGNFPGRFSGRQFSNSRSEMNVSTLELGDSALYLCASSREGAGEKLFFGSGTQLSVL.

The chain employs TRBV19 and TRBJ2-7, with D unclear. Germline V gene sequence: CDR1 LNHDA, CDR2 SQIVND (reference sequence). The germline V and J ends were trimmed by 1 base and 2 bases, with 9 bases remaining between them. This CDR3 is built from 14 residues. As DNA, the CDR3 is TGTGCCAGTAGTATAGGAGGCAGACCCTACGAGCAGTACTTC. As protein: CASSIGGRPYEQYF. The entire variable domain, with the rest obtained from reference TRBV19 and TRBJ2-7, is as follows: DGGITQSPKYLFRKEGQNVTLSCEQNLNHDAMYWYRQDPGQGLRLIYYSQIVNDFQKGDIAEGYSVSREKKESFPLTVTSAQKNPTAFYLCASSIGGRPYEQYFGPGTRLTVT.

The chain is built from TRBV29-1 and TRBJ1-2; 8 positions match TRBD1. CDR1 and CDR2 from the germline V gene are SQVTM and ANQGSEA. CDR3 size: 15 residues. The V and J ends lost 7 bases and 1 base, in that order; junction bases with no gene match: 11. The CDR3 DNA reads as TGCAGCGATCGACAGGGGCCTACCCTTAACTATGGCTACACCTTC. Translation: CSDRQGPTLNYGYTF.

The gene calls are TRBV2 and TRBJ2-7, with D unclear. Per the germline V gene, CDR1 is SNHLY and CDR2 is FYNNEI. This CDR3 contains 10 residues. V was trimmed by 4 bases and J by 4 bases, leaving 2 bases between them. CDR3: CASSAYEQYF. The CDR3 nucleotides are TGTGCCAGCAGTGCATACGAGCAGTACTTC.

V and J are TRBV5-1 and TRBJ2-7, with TRBD2 matching 8 bases. Germline V gives CDR1 SGHRS, CDR2 YFSETQ. The CDR3 is made up of 15 amino acids. Germline trimming cut 0 bases from V and 4 bases from J; bases unmatched to any gene: 6. For the CDR3, the DNA is TGCGCCAGCAGCTTGGTAATAGCGGGAAGTTACGAGCAGTACTTC. It encodes CASSLVIAGSYEQYF. Variable domain in full (rest from reference TRBV5-1 and TRBJ2-7): KAGVTQTPRYLIKTRGQQVTLSCSPISGHRSVSWYQQTPGQGLQFLFEYFSETQRNKGNFPGRFSGRQFSNSRSEMNVSTLELGDSALYLCASSLVIAGSYEQYFGPGTRLTVT.

The V gene is TRBV9, the J gene TRBJ2-1; a weak D match, TRBD2 (5 bases). Deletions cut 2 bases from V and 3 bases from J, with 6 bases between. The length of the CDR3 is 13 residues. Germline values: CDR1 SGDLS, CDR2 YYNGEE. The CDR3 reads CASSVTNYNEQFF. CDR3 in DNA: TGTGCCAGCAGCGTGACTAACTACAATGAGCAGTTCTTC.

V is TRBV6-1 and J is TRBJ1-2, with D uncertain. The length of the CDR3 is 15 residues. Trimming removed 1 base from V and 7 bases from J, with 16 bases in between. Germline V gene data show CDR1 as MNHNS and CDR2 as SASEGT. The CDR3 region is CASSEGAQYVRGYTF. Written as DNA, the CDR3 is TGTGCCAGCAGTGAAGGGGCCCAATATGTGCGTGGCTACACCTTC.

V is TRBV29-1 and J is TRBJ1-2; no clear D. V was cut by 3 bases and J by 1 base, with 12 bases left in between. The CDR3 is made up of 14 amino acids. The V gene's germline CDR1 is SQVTM and CDR2 ANQGSEA. The CDR3 spells CSVDEGNSNYGYTF. The DNA for the CDR3 is TGCAGCGTTGACGAGGGCAATAGTAACTATGGCTACACCTTC.

This CDR3 reads CASSLQGAGYGYTF. For the CDR3, the DNA is TGTGCCAGCAGTCTTCAGGGGGCTGGCTATGGCTACACCTTC. The V gene is TRBV2, the J gene TRBJ1-2, with TRBD1 matching over 8 bases. V lost 5 bases to trimming and J lost 4 bases; unmatched junction nucleotides: 6. CDR3 length: 14 residues. CDR1 SNHLY and CDR2 FYNNEI come from the germline V gene.

The V and J genes are TRBV30 and TRBJ1-1, with TRBD1 matching 9 bases. Germline CDR1 and CDR2: GTSNPN and SVGIG (reference sequence). J was trimmed by 1 base and V by 5 bases; bases with no gene match: 11. The CDR3 runs to 16 residues. In DNA, the CDR3 is TGTGCCTGGTTAAACAGGGGGCGAGGAGGGAACACTGAAGCTTTCTTT. Translating it yields CAWLNRGRGGNTEAFF.

The rearrangement links TRBV12-5 to TRBJ1-1; 7 bases map to TRBD1. V was pared by 6 bases and J by 5 bases, with 15 bases of the junction left unmatched. Germline CDR1 reads LGHNT; CDR2 reads FRNRAP. The length of the CDR3 is 16 residues. The CDR3 coding sequence is TGTGCTAGTGGCCCACCTAATGGAGGGGGCGGGACTGAAGCTTTCTTT. It is translated as CASGPPNGGGGTEAFF.

The V and J genes are TRBV18 and TRBJ2-5; 8 bases align to TRBD2. Losses at the gene ends were 1 base for V and 5 bases for J; bases not matched to a gene: 15. The CDR3 runs to 18 residues. CDR1 is KGHSH and CDR2 is LQKENI in the germline V gene. Here the CDR3 DNA reads TGTGCCAGCTCACCACTTGGGCCTGTCAGCGGGAGCGTGGAGACCCAGTACTTC. It is translated as CASSPLGPVSGSVETQYF. Supplemented by reference TRBV18 and TRBJ2-5, the full variable domain reads NAGVMQNPRHLVRRRGQEARLRCSPMKGHSHVYWYRQLPEEGLKFMVYLQKENIIDESGMPKERFSAEFPKEGPSILRIQQVVRGDSAAYFCASSPLGPVSGSVETQYFGPGTRLLVL.

The chain is built from TRBV5-1 and TRBJ2-1, with TRBD1 matching over 12 bases. The junction had 5 bases not matched to a gene; V was cut back by 1 base and J by 9 bases. Per the germline V gene, CDR1 is SGHRS and CDR2 is YFSETQ. This CDR3 comprises 15 residues. For the CDR3, the DNA is TGCGCCAGCAGCTTGCGGGACAGGGGGCGTGGTGAGCAGTTCTTC. As protein: CASSLRDRGRGEQFF.

The chain recombines TRBV19 with TRBJ1-5, with D possibly TRBD1 on 6 matching bases. CDR1 and CDR2 from the germline V gene are LNHDA and SQIVND (reference sequence). V was trimmed by 6 bases and J by 4 bases, leaving 13 bases between them. CDR3 size: 14 residues. In nucleotides, the CDR3 is TGTGCCAGTAGAAACAGGGCGTGGAATCAGCCCCAGCATTTT. As protein: CASRNRAWNQPQHF.

The rearrangement uses TRBV4-3 and TRBJ1-2; no clear D gene. The germline V and J ends were trimmed by 0 bases and 1 base, with 15 bases remaining between them. Per the germline V gene, CDR1 is LGHNA and CDR2 is YSLEER. This CDR3 has 17 residues. DNA of the CDR3: TGCGCCAGCAGCCAAGATGCGTTCCCGATCTATAACTATGGCTACACCTTC. Its protein product is CASSQDAFPIYNYGYTF.

The CDR3 DNA follows: TGCAGTGCTCACCTAAGAGGGAAACTGTTTTTT. Amino acids: CSAHLRGKLFF. The chain links TRBV20-1 to TRBJ1-4; D uncertain. CDR3 length equals 11 residues. V was trimmed by 5 bases and J by 11 bases, leaving 12 bases between them. Germline V lookup: CDR1 DFQATT, CDR2 SNEGSKA (reference sequence).

This chain uses TRBV15 with TRBJ2-7; 8 nucleotides match TRBD1. CDR1 is LNHNV and CDR2 is YYDKDF in the germline V gene (reference sequence). The CDR3 loop spans 15 amino acids. V lost 1 base and J lost 5; bases outside the gene matches: 7. The CDR3 spells CATSRGGQGADEQYF. The CDR3 coding sequence is TGTGCCACCAGCAGAGGTGGGCAGGGGGCGGACGAGCAGTACTTC.

The rearrangement joins TRBV6-4 to TRBJ1-1; 9 bases align to TRBD1. Germline lookup yields CDR1 MRHNA and CDR2 SNTAGT. The CDR3 spans 13 residues. CDR3 protein: CAKDRGTVRGAFF. CDR3 nucleotide sequence: TGTGCGAAAGACAGGGGGACCGTAAGAGGAGCTTTCTTT.

The chain carries TRBV19 and TRBJ2-7; perhaps TRBD1 as D (6 bases). V dropped 3 bases and J dropped 0 bases, with 12 bases sitting between them. Looked up from germline, CDR1 is LNHDA and CDR2 is SQIVND (reference sequence). The CDR3 is made up of 15 amino acids. DNA for the CDR3: TGTGCCAGTAGTATGGTGGGACAAAGCTCCTACGAGCAGTACTTC. This codes for CASSMVGQSSYEQYF.

The CDR3 loop is CASSFGEPAPLHF. The DNA for the CDR3 is TGCGCCAGCAGCTTCGGGGAACCTGCACCCCTCCACTTT. The chain employs TRBV5-1 and TRBJ1-6; D uncertain. CDR3 length equals 13 residues. Trimming shortened V by 2 bases and J by 11 bases, and 11 bases separated the two germline ends. Germline assignment: CDR1 SGHRS and CDR2 YFSETQ.

V and J are TRBV6-4 and TRBJ1-2, with a weak D call TRBD1 (5 bases). V was trimmed by 6 bases and J by 4 bases, leaving 15 bases between them. Germline V CDR1 and CDR2: MRHNA, SNTAGT. The CDR3 length is 14 residues. The CDR3 loop is CASSEQALGYGYTF. In DNA form, the CDR3 reads TGTGCCAGCAGCGAACAGGCTCTCGGCTATGGCTACACCTTC.

The chain joins TRBV4-3 to TRBJ2-4; TRBD1 is a possible D gene (5 bases). Germline CDR1 LGHNA, CDR2 YSLEER. Trimming stripped 1 base from V and 7 bases from J, with 14 bases between. CDR3 length equals 15 residues. This CDR3 reads CASSQVEQASNIQYF. Here the CDR3 DNA reads TGCGCCAGCAGCCAAGTAGAACAGGCTTCGAACATTCAGTACTTC.

This chain joins TRBV5-1 and TRBJ2-7, with 7 bases fitting TRBD1. CDR1 is SGHRS, CDR2 YFSETQ, per germline. The CDR3 is 15 residues long. The trim removed 3 bases at V and 4 bases at J, leaving 10 bases unmatched. The CDR3 DNA reads TGCGCCAGCAGCTCAATACAGGGGTATGGGTACGAGCAGTACTTC. The encoded protein is CASSSIQGYGYEQYF.

CDR3 region: CASSPYRGRETQYF. The CDR3 DNA reads TGCGCCAGCAGCCCTTACAGGGGGAGAGAGACCCAGTACTTC. This chain joins TRBV5-1 and TRBJ2-5; 8 nucleotides match TRBD1. V lost 4 bases, J lost 4 bases, and 6 bases stayed unmatched. The CDR3 has 14 residues. Looked up from germline, CDR1 is SGHRS and CDR2 is YFSETQ.

V is TRBV11-3 and J is TRBJ2-2, with D tentatively TRBD2 (6 bases). CDR3 length equals 15 residues. Germline V lookup: CDR1 SGHNT, CDR2 YENEEA. Trimming took off 1 base at V and 3 bases at J, with 9 bases between the two ends. The CDR3 region is CASSLGWGDTGELFF. The CDR3 nucleotides read TGTGCCAGCAGCTTAGGATGGGGGGACACCGGGGAGCTGTTTTTT.

The gene calls are TRBV29-1 and TRBJ2-7, with 10 bases matching TRBD1. The CDR3 length is 13 residues. With 6 bases clipped from V and 3 bases from J, the junction kept 5 bases outside the gene matches. Germline CDR1 reads SQVTM; CDR2 reads ANQGSEA. The CDR3 sequence: CSVGTGEGYEQYF. In nucleotides, the CDR3 is TGCAGCGTGGGGACAGGGGAGGGCTACGAGCAGTACTTC.

J is TRBJ2-6 and V is TRBV5-1; possible D gene TRBD1, 6 bases. CDR3 size: 15 residues. V lost 6 bases to trimming and J lost 4 bases, with 14 bases between them. From germline, CDR1 is SGHRS and CDR2 YFSETQ. The CDR3 reads CASTLGAAGANVLTF. The CDR3 nucleotides read TGCGCCAGCACCCTGGGGGCTGCAGGGGCCAACGTCCTGACTTTC. Full variable domain (outside the CDR3, taken from reference TRBV5-1 and TRBJ2-6): KAGVTQTPRYLIKTRGQQVTLSCSPISGHRSVSWYQQTPGQGLQFLFEYFSETQRNKGNFPGRFSGRQFSNSRSEMNVSTLELGDSALYLCASTLGAAGANVLTFGAGSRLTVL.

The gene calls are TRBV7-9 and TRBJ2-1, with a tentative D call TRBD1 (6 bases). The CDR3 has 15 residues. Germline CDR1 and CDR2: SEHNR and FQNEAQ (reference sequence). V lost 4 bases and J 3 bases, leaving 13 bases between the germline ends. The CDR3 coding sequence is TGTGCCAGCAGCTCGTATGCCAGGGGCTACAATGAGCAGTTCTTC. The encoded protein is CASSSYARGYNEQFF.

The gene calls are TRBV2 and TRBJ2-3; TRBD1 aligns across 10 bases. Germline V CDR1 and CDR2: SNHLY, FYNNEI. This CDR3 spans 15 amino acids. The junction had 7 bases not matched to a gene; V was cut back by 7 bases and J by 3 bases. DNA for the CDR3: TGTGCCAGCACCCGACAGGGGGCGACGACAGATACGCAGTATTTT. It specifies CASTRQGATTDTQYF.